This TCR beta chain appears in the sequencing data of a study of beta chain features in type 1 diabetes. Broader study findings: For TCRB rearrangement, an influence of HLA type remained unresolved here. A pattern of fewer insertions and more deletions at VDJ junctions was seen in type 1 diabetes patients.

The investigators reverse transcribed all of the isolated RNA, so they sequenced expressed TCRB transcripts. Some clones are missing from TCRdb's copy, which holds only in-frame ones; the method was immunoSEQ multiplex PCR. The sample yields about 360,000 clones, over 9.5% seen once. The CDR3 has 13 residues. V lost 0 bases and J lost 7, with 13 bases in between. From germline, CDR1 is GTSNPN and CDR2 SVGIG (reference sequence). Regarding this clone: What it recognizes is unknown.

The sequence was obtained from a man aged 18 to 29 in good health. The chain employs TRBV30 and TRBJ2-7; D gene unclear. Source material: naive CD4+ T cells from blood. CDR3 sequence (DNA): TGTGCCTGGAGTGTCAAGAGTGCATTAGAGCAGTACTTC. This sequence encodes CAWSVKSALEQYF.